This T cell receptor beta chain was retrieved from a study of blood T cell repertoires in COVID-19. The participants were between about 18 and 90 years old and came from roughly 24 US areas. Clones were sequenced by immunoSEQ multiplex PCR, and TCRdb holds only the in-frame ones, with some missing. The sample carries over 140,000 clones, over 75% recorded once. Germline lookup yields CDR1 MNHEY and CDR2 SVGAGI. There are 12 residues in the CDR3. The junction had 3 bases not matched to a gene; V was cut back by 9 bases and J by 2 bases. The chain couples TRBV6-5 to TRBJ1-2; 7 bases are shared with TRBD1. This receptor was taken from a woman between 45 and 65 years old who had recovered from COVID-19. Sequenced: PBMCs or T cells enriched from blood (not recorded which). The CDR3 is CARGGRNYGYTF. In DNA form, the CDR3 reads TGTGCCAGAGGGGGCCGAAACTATGGCTACACCTTC.